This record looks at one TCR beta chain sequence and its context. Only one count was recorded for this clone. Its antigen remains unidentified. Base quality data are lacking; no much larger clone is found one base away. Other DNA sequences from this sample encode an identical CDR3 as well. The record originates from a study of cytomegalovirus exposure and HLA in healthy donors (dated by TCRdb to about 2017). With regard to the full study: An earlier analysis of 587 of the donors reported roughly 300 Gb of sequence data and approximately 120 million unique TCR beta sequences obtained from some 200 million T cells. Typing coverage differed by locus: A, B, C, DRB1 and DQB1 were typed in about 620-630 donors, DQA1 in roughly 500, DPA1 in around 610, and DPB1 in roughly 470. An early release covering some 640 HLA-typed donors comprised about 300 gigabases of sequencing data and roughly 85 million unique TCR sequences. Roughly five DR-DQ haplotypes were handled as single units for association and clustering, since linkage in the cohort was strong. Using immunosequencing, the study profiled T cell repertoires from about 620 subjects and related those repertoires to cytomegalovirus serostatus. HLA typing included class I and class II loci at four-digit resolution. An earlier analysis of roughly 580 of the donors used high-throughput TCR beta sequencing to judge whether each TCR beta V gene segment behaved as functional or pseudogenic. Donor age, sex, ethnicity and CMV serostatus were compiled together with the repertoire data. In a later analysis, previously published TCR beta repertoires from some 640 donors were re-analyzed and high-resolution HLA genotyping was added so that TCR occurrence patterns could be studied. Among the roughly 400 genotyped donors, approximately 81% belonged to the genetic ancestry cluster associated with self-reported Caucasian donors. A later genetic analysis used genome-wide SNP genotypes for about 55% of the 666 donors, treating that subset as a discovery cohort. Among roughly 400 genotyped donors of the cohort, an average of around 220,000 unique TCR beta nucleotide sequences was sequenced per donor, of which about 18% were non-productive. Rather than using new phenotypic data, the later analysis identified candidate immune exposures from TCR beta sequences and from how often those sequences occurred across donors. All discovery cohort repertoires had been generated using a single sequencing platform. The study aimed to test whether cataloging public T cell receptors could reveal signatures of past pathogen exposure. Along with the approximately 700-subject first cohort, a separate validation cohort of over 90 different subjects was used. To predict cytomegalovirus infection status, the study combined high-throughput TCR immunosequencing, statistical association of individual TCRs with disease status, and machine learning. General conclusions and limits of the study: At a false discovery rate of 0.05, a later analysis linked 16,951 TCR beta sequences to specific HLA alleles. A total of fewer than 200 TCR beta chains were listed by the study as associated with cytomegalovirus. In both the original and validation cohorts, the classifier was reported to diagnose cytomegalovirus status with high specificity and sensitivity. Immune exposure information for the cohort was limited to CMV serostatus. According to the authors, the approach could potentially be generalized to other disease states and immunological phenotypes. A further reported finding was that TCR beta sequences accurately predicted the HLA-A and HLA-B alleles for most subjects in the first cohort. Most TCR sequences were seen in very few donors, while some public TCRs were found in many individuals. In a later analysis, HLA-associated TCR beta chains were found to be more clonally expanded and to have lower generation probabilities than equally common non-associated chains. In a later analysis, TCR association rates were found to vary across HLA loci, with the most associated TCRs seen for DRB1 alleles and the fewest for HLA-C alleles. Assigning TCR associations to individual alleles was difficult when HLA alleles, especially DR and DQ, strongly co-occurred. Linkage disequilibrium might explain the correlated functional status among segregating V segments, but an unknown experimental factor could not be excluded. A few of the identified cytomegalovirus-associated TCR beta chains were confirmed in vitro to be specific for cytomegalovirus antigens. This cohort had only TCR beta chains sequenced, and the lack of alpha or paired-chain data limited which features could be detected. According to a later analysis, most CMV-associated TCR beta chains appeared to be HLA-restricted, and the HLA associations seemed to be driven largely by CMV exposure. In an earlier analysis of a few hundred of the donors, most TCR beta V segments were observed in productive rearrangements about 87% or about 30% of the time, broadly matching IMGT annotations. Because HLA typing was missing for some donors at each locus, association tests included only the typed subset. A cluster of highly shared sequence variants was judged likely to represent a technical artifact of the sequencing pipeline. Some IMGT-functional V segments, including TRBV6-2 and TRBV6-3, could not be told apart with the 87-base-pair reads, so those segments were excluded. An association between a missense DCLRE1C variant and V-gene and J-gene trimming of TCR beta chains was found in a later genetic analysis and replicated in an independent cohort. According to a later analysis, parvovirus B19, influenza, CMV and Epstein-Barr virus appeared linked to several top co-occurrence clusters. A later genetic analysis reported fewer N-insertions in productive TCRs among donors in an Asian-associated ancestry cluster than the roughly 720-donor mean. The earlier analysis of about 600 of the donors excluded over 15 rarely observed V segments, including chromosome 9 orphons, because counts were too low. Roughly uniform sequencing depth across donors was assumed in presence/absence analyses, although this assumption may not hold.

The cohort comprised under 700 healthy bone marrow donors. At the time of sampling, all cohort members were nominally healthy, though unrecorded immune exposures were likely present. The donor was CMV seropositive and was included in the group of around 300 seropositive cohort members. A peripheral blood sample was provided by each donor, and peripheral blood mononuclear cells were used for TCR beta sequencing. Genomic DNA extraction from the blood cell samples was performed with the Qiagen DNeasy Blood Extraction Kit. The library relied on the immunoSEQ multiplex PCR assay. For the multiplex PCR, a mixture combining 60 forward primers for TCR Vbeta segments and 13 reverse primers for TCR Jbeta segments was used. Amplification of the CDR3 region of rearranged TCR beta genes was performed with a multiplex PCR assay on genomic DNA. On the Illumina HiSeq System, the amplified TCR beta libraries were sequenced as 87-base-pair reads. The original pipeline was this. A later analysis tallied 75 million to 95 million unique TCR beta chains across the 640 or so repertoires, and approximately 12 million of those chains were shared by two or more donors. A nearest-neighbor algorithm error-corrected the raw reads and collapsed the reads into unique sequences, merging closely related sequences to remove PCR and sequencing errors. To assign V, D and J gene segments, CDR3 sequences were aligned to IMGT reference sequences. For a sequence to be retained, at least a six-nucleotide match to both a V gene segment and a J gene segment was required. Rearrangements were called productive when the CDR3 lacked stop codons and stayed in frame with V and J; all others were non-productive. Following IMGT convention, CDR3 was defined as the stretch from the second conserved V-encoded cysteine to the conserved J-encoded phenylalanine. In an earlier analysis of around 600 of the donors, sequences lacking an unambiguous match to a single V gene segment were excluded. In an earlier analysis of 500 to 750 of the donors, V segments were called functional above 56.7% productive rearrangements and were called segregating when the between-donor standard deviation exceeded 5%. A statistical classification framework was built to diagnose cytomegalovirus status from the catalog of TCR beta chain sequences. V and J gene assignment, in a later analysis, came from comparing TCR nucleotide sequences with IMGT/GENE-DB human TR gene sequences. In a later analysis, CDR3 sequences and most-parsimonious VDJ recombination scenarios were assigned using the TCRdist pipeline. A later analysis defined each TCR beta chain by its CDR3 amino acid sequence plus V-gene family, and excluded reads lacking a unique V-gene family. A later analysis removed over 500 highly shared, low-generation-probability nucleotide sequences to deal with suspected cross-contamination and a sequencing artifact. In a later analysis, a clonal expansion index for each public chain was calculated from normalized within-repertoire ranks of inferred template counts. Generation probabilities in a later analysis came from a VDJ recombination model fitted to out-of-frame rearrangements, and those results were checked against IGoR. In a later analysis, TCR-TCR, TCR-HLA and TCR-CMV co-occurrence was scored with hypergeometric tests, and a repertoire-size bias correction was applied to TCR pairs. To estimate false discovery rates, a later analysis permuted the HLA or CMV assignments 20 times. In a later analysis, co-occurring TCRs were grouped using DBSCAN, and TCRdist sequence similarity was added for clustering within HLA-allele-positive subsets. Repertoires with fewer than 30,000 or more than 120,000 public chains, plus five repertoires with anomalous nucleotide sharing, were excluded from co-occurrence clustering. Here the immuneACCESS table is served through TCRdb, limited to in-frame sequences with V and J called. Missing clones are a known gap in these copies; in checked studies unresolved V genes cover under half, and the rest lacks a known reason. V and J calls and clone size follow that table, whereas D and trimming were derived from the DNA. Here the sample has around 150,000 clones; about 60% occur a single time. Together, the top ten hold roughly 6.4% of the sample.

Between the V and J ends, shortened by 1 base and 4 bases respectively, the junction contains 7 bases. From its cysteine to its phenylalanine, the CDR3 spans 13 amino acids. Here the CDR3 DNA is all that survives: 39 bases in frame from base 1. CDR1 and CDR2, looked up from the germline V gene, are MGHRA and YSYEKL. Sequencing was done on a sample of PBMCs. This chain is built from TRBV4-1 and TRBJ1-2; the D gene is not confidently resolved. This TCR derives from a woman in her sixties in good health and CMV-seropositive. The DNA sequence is TGCGCCAGCAGCCAAGGCGGCCTCTATGGCTACACCTTC. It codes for CASSQGGLYGYTF.